Listed below are T cell receptor beta chains from one sample, sequenced in a study of patients and donors after allogeneic stem cell transplantation. TCRdb re-analysed the RT-PCR reads in MiXCR, keeping a single row per CDR3 protein. The table records about 960,000 distinct CDR3 sequences, more than 15% of them present only once. Input material: blood, either unsorted or a sorted T cell fraction (not recorded which). The receptor set was obtained from a human donor who was either an allogeneic HSCT recipient or a stem cell or donor lymphocyte infusion donor (not recorded which). It is not recorded whose cells these are; they may come from a transplant donor. The CDR3 runs from the conserved cysteine through the conserved F or W. D genes are given only for firm matches. Some rows mark clone size as missing; the rest say once, few, many or name a class of expanded clone.

d_call,v_call,clone_size,j_call,cdr3_nt,cdr3_aa
.,TRBV25-1,once,TRBJ1-1,TGTGCCAGCAGTGATTCCCGGACGCCCGGCGGCACTGAAGCTTTCTTT,CASSDSRTPGGTEAFF
.,TRBV30,few,TRBJ2-1,TGTGCCTGGAGTAGCACCCCCTACAATGAGCAGTTCTTC,CAWSSTPYNEQFF
TRBD1,TRBV27,.,TRBJ2-5,TGTGCCAGCAGACCAGACAGGGGGCGGGAGACCCAGTACTTC,CASRPDRGRETQYF
.,TRBV28,few,TRBJ1-5,TGTGCCAGCAGTTCGATTATGGGCAGAGGAGGCGGGCAGCCCCAGCATTTT,CASSSIMGRGGGQPQHF
TRBD2,TRBV12-3/TRBV12-4,.,TRBJ2-5,TGTGCCAGCAACCGGGGGAGGGCTAGCGGGAGCGCGGGGGAGACCCAGTACTTC,CASNRGRASGSAGETQYF
TRBD1,TRBV10-2,few,TRBJ1-1,TGCGCCGTACAACAGGGGATGGGCACTGAAGCTTTCTTT,CAVQQGMGTEAFF
.,TRBV6-5,few,TRBJ2-3,TGTGCCAGCAGTTACTTGACCAGGGGAGGAGATACGCAGTATTTT,CASSYLTRGGDTQYF
TRBD2,TRBV11-2,few,TRBJ2-7,TGTGCCAGCAGCCCCGCCCGGACTAGCGGGGCAAACTCCTACGAGCAGTACTTC,CASSPARTSGANSYEQYF
TRBD1,TRBV12-3/TRBV12-4,many,TRBJ2-3,TGTGCCAGCACGACACAGGGGTTTGGTACAGATACGCAGTATTTT,CASTTQGFGTDTQYF
.,TRBV29-1,many,TRBJ2-7,TGCAGCGTGGTGGCGGGGAACTACGAGCAGTACTTC,CSVVAGNYEQYF
TRBD1,TRBV6-2/TRBV6-3,.,TRBJ2-7,TGTGCCAGCAGTAGGGATGGCAGGACAGGCGCCTACGAGCAGTACTTC,CASSRDGRTGAYEQYF
.,TRBV11-2,few,TRBJ2-3,TGTGCCAGCAGCCAACATGACAGCAATACGCAGTATTTT,CASSQHDSNTQYF
TRBD1,TRBV10-3,few,TRBJ2-7,TGTGCCATCAGGGGGGACAGGGGCTCCTACGAGCAGTACTTC,CAIRGDRGSYEQYF
.,TRBV6-2/TRBV6-3,few,TRBJ2-3,TGTGCCAGCAGTTACCGATACCCTAAAGGCGGCAGGGGCTCAGATACGCAGTATTTT,CASSYRYPKGGRGSDTQYF
TRBD1,TRBV20-1,few,TRBJ1-1,TGCAGTGCTCCGGGACAGGGGGCGCGAGGGACTGAAGCTTTCTTT,CSAPGQGARGTEAFF
TRBD1,TRBV7-2,.,TRBJ1-2,TGTGCCAGCAGCTTAAGGGGGACAGTCGGTGGCTACACCTTC,CASSLRGTVGGYTF
TRBD1,TRBV18,.,TRBJ2-7,TGTGCCAGCTCACCAATGGGACAGGGCAAAAACGAGCAGTACTTC,CASSPMGQGKNEQYF
.,TRBV6-6,.,TRBJ2-1,TGTGCCAGCAGAGGTTTCCAGAACAATGAGCAGTTCTTC,CASRGFQNNEQFF
.,TRBV6-1,few,TRBJ1-1,TGTGCCAGCACGACAATTCCCGACTTGAACACTGAAGCTTTCTTT,CASTTIPDLNTEAFF
.,TRBV7-6,.,TRBJ1-1,TGTGCCAGCAGCTTAGTAGGGGGGCGCAGGACTGAAGCTTTCTTT,CASSLVGGRRTEAFF
.,TRBV2,few,TRBJ1-4,TGTGCCAGCAGTGAAGCGCTTAGGTCAGGAAGTGAAAAACTGTTTTTT,CASSEALRSGSEKLFF
TRBD2,TRBV20-1,few,TRBJ2-7,TGCAGTGCTAGAGCGTCTAGCGGCCTCTACGAGCAGTACTTC,CSARASSGLYEQYF
TRBD2,TRBV27,few,TRBJ2-2,TGTGCCACTTCTCCCGGGACGGGGGGGACCACCGGGGAGCTGTTTTTT,CATSPGTGGTTGELFF
.,TRBV9,once,TRBJ2-7,TGTGCCAGCAGCGAGGGGGGAAGCTCCTACGAGCAGTACTTC,CASSEGGSSYEQYF
.,TRBV29-1,.,TRBJ2-5,TGCAGCGTCGTCCTTACTATAGGGTTAGAGACCCAGTACTTC,CSVVLTIGLETQYF
TRBD1,TRBV6-2/TRBV6-3,.,TRBJ2-1,TGTGCCAGCATTCCCCCAAAGGGGGCGCATGAGCAGTTCTTC,CASIPPKGAHEQFF
.,TRBV6-1,.,TRBJ2-7,TGTGCCAGCAGAAAAGGACAGATACCGACCGAGCAGTACTTC,CASRKGQIPTEQYF
TRBD1,TRBV6-2/TRBV6-3,few,TRBJ2-6,TGTGCCAGCAGTGTAAGACCGAAGACAGGGACTGGGGCCAACGTCCTGACTTTC,CASSVRPKTGTGANVLTF
TRBD1,TRBV12-3/TRBV12-4,few,TRBJ1-6,TGTGCCAGCAGTTTAGCTTGGGACAGGGGTTTCTCCTATAATTCACCCCTCCACTTT,CASSLAWDRGFSYNSPLHF
.,TRBV4-1,few,TRBJ2-7,TGCGCCAGCAGCCCATCTTTACGGGAGACCTCCTACGAGCAGTACTTC,CASSPSLRETSYEQYF
.,TRBV10-3,.,TRBJ2-1,TGTGCCATCAGCGCGGTGGTGGGCGGATCCTACAATGAGCAGTTCTTC,CAISAVVGGSYNEQFF
.,TRBV12-3/TRBV12-4,.,TRBJ1-2,TGTGCCAGCAGTGGGTCCGGCTATGGCTACACCTTC,CASSGSGYGYTF
.,TRBV21-1,few,TRBJ2-1,TGTGCCAGCAGCAAAGTTTCCAGTCATGAGCAGTTCTTC,CASSKVSSHEQFF
.,TRBV2,few,TRBJ2-2,TGTGCCAGCGTCAGGGCTTTGTCCGGGGAGCTGTTTTTT,CASVRALSGELFF
.,TRBV5-6,few,TRBJ2-3,TGTGCCAGCAGCTTGAAGGGTACTCCAACCACAGATACGCAGTATTTT,CASSLKGTPTTDTQYF
.,TRBV5-1,many,TRBJ2-5,TGCGCCAGCAGCTTGGGCGGAATCCAAGAGACCCAGTACTTC,CASSLGGIQETQYF